Reported below is one TCR beta chain. This entry is derived from a study of CD8 T cells in Susac syndrome. The multiple sclerosis control group was made up of treatment-naive patients with stable or active relapsing-remitting disease. Negative isolation was applied to CD8+ and CD4+ T cells, and FACS enrichment was applied to TEMRA cells. V gave up 2 bases and J gave up 4 bases; unmatched junction bases: 11. Per germline, CDR1 MNHEY and CDR2 SMNVEV (reference sequence). The CDR3 runs to 19 residues. Reverse transcription used roughly 0.5 to 1 ug RNA and random hexamers. It was immunoSEQ multiplex PCR that amplified TCR beta CDR3 across 54 Vbeta and 13 Jbeta. A single record per CDR3 protein comes from TCRdb applying MiXCR to the immunoSEQ multiplex PCR reads. Of about 73,000 distinct CDR3 sequences detected, roughly 95% appear once; the ten largest clones hold about 0.4%.

The receptor was isolated from a human donor with multiple sclerosis. The chain employs TRBV27 and TRBJ2-6; TRBD1 matches 10 bases. The specimen sequenced was CD8+ T cells from PBMCs. The CDR3 coding sequence is TGTGCCAGCAGTTTACTGCCCGGGACAGGGGCCGAAGGGGCCAACGTCCTGACTTTC. Its protein is CASSLLPGTGAEGANVLTF.